The present T cell receptor beta chain was sequenced within a study of Ad26.COV2.S vaccination and SARS-CoV-2 variants. About the research overall: The trial was COV1001 and the donor's arm was Ad26.COV2.S. Each vaccinee took Ad26.COV2.S intramuscularly, once or twice 56 days apart.

The treatment: roughly 18 received Ad26.COV2.S at low or high dose, single or two shots; about 5 received placebo; per-sample allocation not given. Day 63 following the first vaccine or placebo injection was when the samples were taken. An Ad26 vector that expressed Wuhan-strain SARS-CoV-2 spike constituted the vaccine. Clones were sequenced by immunoSEQ multiplex PCR, and TCRdb holds only the in-frame ones, with some missing. The sample records 330,000 or so clones, about nine tenths being singletons. CDR3 size: 14 residues. From germline, CDR1 is SGHTA and CDR2 FQGNSA. Between the trimmed V and J ends, which lost 0 bases and 7 bases, there was a span of 10 bases.

The specimen comprised peripheral blood, sampled in a trial of Ad26.COV2.S vaccine versus placebo. The source is a person aged 18-60 years who received the Ad26.COV2.S COVID-19 vaccine or a placebo. This chain uses TRBV7-2 with TRBJ1-5, with D tentatively TRBD1 (6 bases). The CDR3: CASSLAGGGQPQHF. Here the CDR3 DNA reads TGTGCCAGCAGCTTAGCAGGGGGTGGCCAGCCCCAGCATTTT.